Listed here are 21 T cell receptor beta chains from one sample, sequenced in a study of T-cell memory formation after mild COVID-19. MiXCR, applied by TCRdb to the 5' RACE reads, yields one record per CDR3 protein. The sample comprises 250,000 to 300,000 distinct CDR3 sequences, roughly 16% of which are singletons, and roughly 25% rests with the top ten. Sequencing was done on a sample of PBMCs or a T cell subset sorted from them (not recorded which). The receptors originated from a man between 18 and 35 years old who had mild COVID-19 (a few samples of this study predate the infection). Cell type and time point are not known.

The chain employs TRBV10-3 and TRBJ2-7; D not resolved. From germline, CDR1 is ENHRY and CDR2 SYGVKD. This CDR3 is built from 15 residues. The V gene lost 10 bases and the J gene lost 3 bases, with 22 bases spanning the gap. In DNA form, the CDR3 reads TGTGCCACCGCAGATGGTTTTTACGCAAACTACGAGCAGTACGTC. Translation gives CATADGFYANYEQYV.

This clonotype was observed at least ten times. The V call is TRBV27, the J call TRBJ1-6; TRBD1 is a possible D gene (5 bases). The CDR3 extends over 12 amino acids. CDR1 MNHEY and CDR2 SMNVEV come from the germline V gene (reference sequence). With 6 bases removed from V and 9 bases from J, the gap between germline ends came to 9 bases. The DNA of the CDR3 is TGTGCCAGCAGCTTAAGGGGTTCACCCCTCCACTTT. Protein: CASSLRGSPLHF.

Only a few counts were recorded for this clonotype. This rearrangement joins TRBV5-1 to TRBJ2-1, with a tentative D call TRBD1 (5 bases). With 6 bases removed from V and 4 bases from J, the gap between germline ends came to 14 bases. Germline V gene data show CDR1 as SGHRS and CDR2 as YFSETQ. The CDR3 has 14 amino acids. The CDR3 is CASTRQGNYNEQFF. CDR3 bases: TGCGCCAGCACACGGCAGGGAAATTACAATGAGCAGTTCTTC. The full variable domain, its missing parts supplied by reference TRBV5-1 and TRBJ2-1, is KAGVTQTPRYLIKTRGQQVTLSCSPISGHRSVSWYQQTPGQGLQFLFEYFSETQRNKGNFPGRFSGRQFSNSRSEMNVSTLELGDSALYLCASTRQGNYNEQFFGPGTRLTVL.

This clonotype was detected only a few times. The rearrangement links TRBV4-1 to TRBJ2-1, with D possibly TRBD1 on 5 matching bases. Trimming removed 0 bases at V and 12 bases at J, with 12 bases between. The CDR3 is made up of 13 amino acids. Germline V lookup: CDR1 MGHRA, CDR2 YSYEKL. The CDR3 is CASSQDRGTVQFF. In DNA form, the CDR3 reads TGCGCCAGCAGCCAAGATAGGGGAACAGTGCAGTTCTTC.

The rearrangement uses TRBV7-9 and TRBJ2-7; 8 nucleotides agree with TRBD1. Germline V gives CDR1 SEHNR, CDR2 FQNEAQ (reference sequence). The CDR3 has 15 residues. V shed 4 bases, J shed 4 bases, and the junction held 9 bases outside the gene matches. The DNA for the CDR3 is TGTGCCAGCAGCTCCATGGACAGGGTCGGGTACGAGCAGTACTTC. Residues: CASSSMDRVGYEQYF.

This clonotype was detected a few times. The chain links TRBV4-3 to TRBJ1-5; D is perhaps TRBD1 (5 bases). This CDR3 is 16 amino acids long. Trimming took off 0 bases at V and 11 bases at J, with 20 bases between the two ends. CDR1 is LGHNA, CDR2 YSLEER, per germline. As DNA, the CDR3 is TGCGCCAGCAGCCAAGAGCACGGCAGGGTCGCGTGGGCCCAGCATTTT. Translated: CASSQEHGRVAWAQHF.

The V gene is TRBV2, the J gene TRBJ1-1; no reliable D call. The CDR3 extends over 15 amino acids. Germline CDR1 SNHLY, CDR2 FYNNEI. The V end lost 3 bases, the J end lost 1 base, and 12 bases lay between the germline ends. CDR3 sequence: CASSDRSGRNTEAFF. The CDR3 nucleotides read TGTGCCAGCAGTGATAGGTCGGGTCGGAACACTGAAGCTTTCTTT.

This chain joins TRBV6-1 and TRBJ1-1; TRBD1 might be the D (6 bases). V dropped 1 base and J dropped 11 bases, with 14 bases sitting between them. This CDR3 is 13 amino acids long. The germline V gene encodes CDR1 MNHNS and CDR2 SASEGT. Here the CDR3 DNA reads TGTGCCAGCAGTGAAGACGGACAGAGGTTGGCTTTCTTT. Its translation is CASSEDGQRLAFF.

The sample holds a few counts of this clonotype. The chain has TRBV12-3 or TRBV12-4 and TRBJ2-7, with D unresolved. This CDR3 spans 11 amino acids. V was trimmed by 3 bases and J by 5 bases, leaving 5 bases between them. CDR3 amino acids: CASSFFDEQYF. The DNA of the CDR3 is TGTGCCAGCAGTTTTTTTGACGAGCAGTACTTC.

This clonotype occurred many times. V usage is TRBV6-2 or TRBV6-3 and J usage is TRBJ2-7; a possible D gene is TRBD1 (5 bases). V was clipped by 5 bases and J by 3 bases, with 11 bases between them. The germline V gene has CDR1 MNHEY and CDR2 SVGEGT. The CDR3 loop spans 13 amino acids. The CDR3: CASSPEQGYEQYV. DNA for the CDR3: TGTGCCAGCAGTCCGGAGCAGGGCTACGAGCAGTACGTC.

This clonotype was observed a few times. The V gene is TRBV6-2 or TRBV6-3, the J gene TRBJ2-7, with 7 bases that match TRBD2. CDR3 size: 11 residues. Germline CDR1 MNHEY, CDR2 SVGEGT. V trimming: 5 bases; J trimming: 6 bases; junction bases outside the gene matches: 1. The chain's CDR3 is CASSREGEQYV. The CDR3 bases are TGTGCCAGCAGTAGGGAGGGCGAGCAGTACGTC.

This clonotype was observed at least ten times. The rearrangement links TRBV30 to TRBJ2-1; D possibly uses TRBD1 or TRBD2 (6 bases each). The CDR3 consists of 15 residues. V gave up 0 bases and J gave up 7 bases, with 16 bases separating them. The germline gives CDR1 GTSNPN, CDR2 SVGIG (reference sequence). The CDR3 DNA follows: TGTGCCTGGAGTGTACCCGAGGGGGAGGTGAATGAGCAGTTCTTC. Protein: CAWSVPEGEVNEQFF.

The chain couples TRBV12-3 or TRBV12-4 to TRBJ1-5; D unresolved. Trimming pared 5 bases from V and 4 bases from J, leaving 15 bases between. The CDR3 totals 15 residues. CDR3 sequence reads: CASSPRFSGNQPQHF. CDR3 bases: TGTGCCAGCAGTCCCCGTTTTTCAGGTAATCAGCCCCAGCATTTT.

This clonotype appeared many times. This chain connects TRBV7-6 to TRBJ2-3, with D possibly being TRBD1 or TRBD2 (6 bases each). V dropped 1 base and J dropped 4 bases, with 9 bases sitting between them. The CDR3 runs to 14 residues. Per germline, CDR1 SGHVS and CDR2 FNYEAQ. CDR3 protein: CASSLGRGADTQYF. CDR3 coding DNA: TGTGCCAGCAGCTTAGGGAGGGGGGCAGATACGCAGTATTTT.

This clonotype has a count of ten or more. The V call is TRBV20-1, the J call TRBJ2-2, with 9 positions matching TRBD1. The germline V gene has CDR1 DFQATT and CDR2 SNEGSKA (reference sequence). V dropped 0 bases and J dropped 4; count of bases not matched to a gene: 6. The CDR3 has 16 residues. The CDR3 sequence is CSARDAGTGPTGELFF. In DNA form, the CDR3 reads TGCAGTGCTAGAGATGCCGGGACAGGGCCCACCGGGGAGCTGTTTTTT.

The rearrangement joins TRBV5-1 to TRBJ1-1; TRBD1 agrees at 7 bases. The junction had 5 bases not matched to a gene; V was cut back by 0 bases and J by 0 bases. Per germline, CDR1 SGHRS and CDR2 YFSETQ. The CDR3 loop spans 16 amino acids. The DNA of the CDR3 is TGCGCCAGCAGCTTGGGGACAGGTGACATGAACACTGAAGCTTTCTTT. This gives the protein CASSLGTGDMNTEAFF.

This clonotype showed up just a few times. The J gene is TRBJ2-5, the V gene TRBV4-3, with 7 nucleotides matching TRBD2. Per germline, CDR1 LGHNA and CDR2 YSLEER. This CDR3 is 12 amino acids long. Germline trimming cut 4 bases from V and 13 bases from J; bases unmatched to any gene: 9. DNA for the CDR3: TGCGCCAGCAGCCCCCGGGACTCGGGGGGGTACTTC. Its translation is CASSPRDSGGYF.

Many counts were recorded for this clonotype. The CDR3 here is CASSPSGIKETQYF. DNA of the CDR3: TGTGCCAGCAGCCCTTCGGGAATCAAAGAGACCCAGTACTTC. The chain links TRBV3-1 to TRBJ2-5; TRBD2 might be the D (5 bases). Germline V CDR1 and CDR2: LGHDT, YNNKEL (reference sequence). Trimming stripped 4 bases from V and 3 bases from J, with 12 bases between. This CDR3 is 14 amino acids long.

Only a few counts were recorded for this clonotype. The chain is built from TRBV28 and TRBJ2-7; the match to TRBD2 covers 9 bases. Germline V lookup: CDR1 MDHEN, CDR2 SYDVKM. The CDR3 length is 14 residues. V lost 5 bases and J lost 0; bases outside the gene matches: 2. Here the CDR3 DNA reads TGTGCCAGCAGTAGCGGGGGGCACTCCTACGAGCAGTACGTC. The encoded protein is CASSSGGHSYEQYV.

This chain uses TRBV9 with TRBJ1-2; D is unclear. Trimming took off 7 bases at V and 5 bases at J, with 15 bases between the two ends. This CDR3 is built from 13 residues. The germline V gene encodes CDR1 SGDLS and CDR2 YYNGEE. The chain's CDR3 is CASHNDNGYGYTF. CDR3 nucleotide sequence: TGTGCCAGCCATAATGACAATGGGTATGGCTACACCTTC.

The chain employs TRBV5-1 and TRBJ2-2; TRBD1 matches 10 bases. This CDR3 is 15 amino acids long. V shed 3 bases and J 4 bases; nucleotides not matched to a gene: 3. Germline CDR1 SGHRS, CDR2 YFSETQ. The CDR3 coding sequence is TGCGCCAGCAGCTGGGGACAGGGGAGCACCGGGGAGCTGTTTTTT. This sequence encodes CASSWGQGSTGELFF.